The 32 T cell receptor beta chains reported below all come from one sample, sequenced in a study of cytomegalovirus exposure and HLA in healthy donors. The PCR made use of 60 Vbeta and 13 Jbeta primers. Using immunoSEQ multiplex PCR, the repertoire was profiled, and TCRdb retains in-frame clones only, with some absent. Of 200,000 to 250,000 clones listed, around 83% were seen once; the top ten hold roughly 1.3%. The material sequenced was PBMCs. The receptors derive from a girl aged 10 to 17 in good health and CMV-seronegative.

The chain couples TRBV9 to TRBJ2-6, with 7 bases that match TRBD1. CDR3 length: 16 amino acids. The V gene end was trimmed by 2 bases and the J gene end by 2 bases; junction bases not matched to a gene: 4. Germline lookup yields CDR1 SGDLS and CDR2 YYNGEE. In DNA form, the CDR3 reads TGTGCCAGCAGCGTCCGGACAGGTCCTGGGGCCAACGTCCTGACTTTC. Translated: CASSVRTGPGANVLTF.

The gene calls are TRBV30 and TRBJ2-1; 9 bases agree with TRBD1. Germline V gives CDR1 GTSNPN, CDR2 SVGIG (reference sequence). Losses at the gene ends were 2 bases for V and 8 bases for J; bases not matched to a gene: 7. CDR3 size: 14 residues. The CDR3 loop is CAWSPGTGFDEQFF. The CDR3 DNA reads as TGTGCCTGGAGTCCCGGGACAGGGTTCGATGAGCAGTTCTTC.

The chain has TRBV30 and TRBJ1-6; D is perhaps TRBD1 (5 bases). Trimming shortened V by 5 bases and J by 7 bases, and 12 bases separated the two germline ends. Germline CDR1 and CDR2: GTSNPN and SVGIG (reference sequence). This CDR3 has 13 residues. CDR3 nucleotides: TGTGCCTGGGGGATGGGGCCGAATTCACCCCTCCACTTT. It encodes CAWGMGPNSPLHF.

The V call is TRBV19, the J call TRBJ1-1, with D perhaps matching TRBD1 (6 bases). Germline V gene data show CDR1 as LNHDA and CDR2 as SQIVND (reference sequence). CDR3 length: 13 residues. V was shortened by 6 bases and J by 1 base, with 9 bases between the two germline ends. In nucleotides, the CDR3 is TGTGCCAGTAGGGGGGCCGGGAACACTGAAGCTTTCTTT. Its translation is CASRGAGNTEAFF.

V and J are TRBV18 and TRBJ1-1; D is ambiguous. This CDR3 comprises 15 residues. Trimming removed 0 bases at V and 7 bases at J, with 15 bases between. The germline CDR1 and CDR2 sequences are KGHSH and LQKENI. In DNA, the CDR3 is TGTGCCAGCTCACCACCGCGATCCACTAGGAATGAAGCTTTCTTT. This codes for CASSPPRSTRNEAFF. The full variable domain, with the rest looked up from reference TRBV18 and TRBJ1-1, is NAGVMQNPRHLVRRRGQEARLRCSPMKGHSHVYWYRQLPEEGLKFMVYLQKENIIDESGMPKERFSAEFPKEGPSILRIQQVVRGDSAAYFCASSPPRSTRNEAFFGQGTRLTVV.

The rearrangement links TRBV19 to TRBJ2-3; the D gene is possibly TRBD2 (6 bases). The V end was cut by 1 base, the J end by 0 bases, with 11 bases between. Germline V gene lookup returns CDR1 LNHDA and CDR2 SQIVND (reference sequence). The CDR3 spans 16 residues. The CDR3 loop reads CASSIGGGASTDTQYF. DNA of the CDR3: TGTGCCAGTAGTATAGGCGGCGGGGCTAGCACAGATACGCAGTATTTT. The full variable domain, rest sourced from reference TRBV19 and TRBJ2-3, is DGGITQSPKYLFRKEGQNVTLSCEQNLNHDAMYWYRQDPGQGLRLIYYSQIVNDFQKGDIAEGYSVSREKKESFPLTVTSAQKNPTAFYLCASSIGGGASTDTQYFGPGTRLTVL.

The chain employs TRBV30 and TRBJ2-5; a possible D gene is TRBD2 (6 bases). The V end lost 4 bases, the J end lost 0 bases, and 9 bases lay between the germline ends. Germline assignment: CDR1 GTSNPN and CDR2 SVGIG (reference sequence). The CDR3 extends over 13 amino acids. In nucleotides, the CDR3 is TGTGCCTGGAACCGGGGGTACCAAGAGACCCAGTACTTC. As protein: CAWNRGYQETQYF.

About this clone: One end of the junction varies from germline; a read error may be responsible. This chain connects TRBV2 to TRBJ2-3, with 7 bases fitting TRBD1. This CDR3 is 14 amino acids long. Germline values: CDR1 SNHLY, CDR2 FYNNEI. In DNA, the CDR3 is TGTGCCAGCAGAGAAGACAGGGTGACAGATACGCAGTATTTT. Protein product: CASREDRVTDTQYF.

The chain joins TRBV19 to TRBJ1-2, with D perhaps TRBD1 (6 bases). Germline CDR1 reads LNHDA; CDR2 reads SQIVND (reference sequence). V was pared by 7 bases and J by 7 bases, with 16 bases between. The CDR3 has 13 residues. Here the CDR3 reads CASIPQGRRGYTF. The CDR3 DNA is TGTGCCAGTATTCCCCAGGGGCGTCGTGGCTACACCTTC. Filled out from reference TRBV19 and TRBJ1-2, the complete variable domain reads DGGITQSPKYLFRKEGQNVTLSCEQNLNHDAMYWYRQDPGQGLRLIYYSQIVNDFQKGDIAEGYSVSREKKESFPLTVTSAQKNPTAFYLCASIPQGRRGYTFGSGTRLTVV.

CDR3 amino acids: CASSSRLAEYF. DNA of the CDR3: TGTGCCAGCAGCTCTAGACTAGCCGAGTACTTC. The rearrangement joins TRBV28 to TRBJ2-7; 7 nucleotides line up with TRBD2. This CDR3 is built from 11 residues. V lost 6 bases, J lost 11 bases, and 7 bases stayed unmatched. The germline gives CDR1 MDHEN, CDR2 SYDVKM.

This rearrangement joins TRBV15 to TRBJ2-7, with D hard to call. V lost 5 bases, J lost 3 bases, and 17 bases lay in between. The CDR3 covers 15 residues. Germline V gene sequence: CDR1 LNHNV, CDR2 YYDKDF (reference sequence). In DNA form, the CDR3 reads TGTGCCACCAGCTTAAGCTTTGATATCGGCTACGAGCAGTACTTC. This encodes CATSLSFDIGYEQYF.

The rearrangement uses TRBV5-6 and TRBJ1-2, with unresolved D. Germline CDR1 is SGHDT and CDR2 is YYEEEE. The CDR3 runs 15 residues. Trimming removed 2 bases at V and 0 bases at J, with 11 bases between. CDR3 bases: TGTGCCAGCAGCTTAATGGAAACAGCTAACTATGGCTACACCTTC. Amino acids: CASSLMETANYGYTF.

J is TRBJ1-6 and V is TRBV7-9; 7 bases fit TRBD1. There are 13 residues in the CDR3. The V gene's germline CDR1 is SEHNR and CDR2 FQNEAQ (reference sequence). With V trimmed by 8 bases and J by 7 bases, 5 bases remained unmatched. The CDR3 loop reads CASRGQTNSPLHF. As DNA, the CDR3 is TGTGCCAGCCGGGGACAGACCAATTCACCCCTCCACTTT. The full variable domain, completed using reference TRBV7-9 and TRBJ1-6, is DTGVSQNPRHKITKRGQNVTFRCDPISEHNRLYWYRQTLGQGPEFLTYFQNEAQLEKSRLLSDRFSAERPKGSFSTLEIQRTEQGDSAMYLCASRGQTNSPLHFGNGTRLTVT.

Regarding this clone: One end of the junction does not line up with germline, which may come from a read error. The chain recombines TRBV6-4 with TRBJ1-2; a possible D gene is TRBD1 (5 bases). The CDR3 is 13 amino acids. Germline V gene data show CDR1 as MRHNA and CDR2 as SNTAGT. CDR3 in DNA: TGTACCAGCAGGCCGGGGGCTAACTATGGCTACACCTTC. Translating gives CTSRPGANYGYTF.

V gene TRBV2 combines with J gene TRBJ2-3; 13 positions agree with TRBD2. The CDR3 totals 15 residues. The J segment lost 4 bases and the V segment lost 6 bases, leaving 4 bases of the junction unmatched. Per germline, CDR1 SNHLY and CDR2 FYNNEI. This CDR3 is CASSDGLAGADTQYF. Here the CDR3 DNA reads TGTGCCAGCAGCGATGGACTAGCGGGAGCAGATACGCAGTATTTT.

A word on this clone: In the same sample, other DNA sequences code for this CDR3. This chain links TRBV15 with TRBJ1-1; TRBD1 might be the D (5 bases). From germline, CDR1 is LNHNV and CDR2 YYDKDF (reference sequence). The CDR3 consists of 15 residues. V was trimmed by 5 bases and J by 5 bases, leaving 18 bases between them. CDR3 residues: CATSGRAQGWTEAFF. The CDR3 bases are TGTGCCACCAGCGGTAGAGCGCAGGGTTGGACTGAAGCTTTCTTT.

This chain's CDR3 is CASTDPGGKSYEQYF. Here the CDR3 DNA reads TGTGCCAGCACCGACCCAGGGGGTAAGAGCTACGAGCAGTACTTC. The genes are TRBV6-6 and TRBJ2-7, with 7 positions matching TRBD1. The V segment lost 7 bases and the J segment 3 bases; nucleotides outside the gene matches: 12. Germline CDR1 and CDR2: MNHNY and SVGAGI (reference sequence). This CDR3 is built from 15 residues.

J is TRBJ2-3 and V is TRBV6-5; 8 bases map to TRBD2. The CDR3 loop spans 14 amino acids. Germline values: CDR1 MNHEY, CDR2 SVGAGI. V shed 6 bases, J shed 3 bases, and the junction held 5 bases outside the gene matches. The CDR3 DNA is TGTGCCAGCAGCCGAGCGGGGGAAACAGATACGCAGTATTTT. This codes for CASSRAGETDTQYF.

V gene TRBV2 combines with J gene TRBJ2-2; a weak D match, TRBD2 (7 bases). The germline V and J ends were trimmed by 8 bases and 4 bases, with 14 bases remaining between them. Germline V gene data show CDR1 as SNHLY and CDR2 as FYNNEI. CDR3 size: 14 residues. In DNA form, the CDR3 reads TGTGCCAGCGGGGGGGCCCTAGTCACCGGGGAGCTGTTTTTT. It encodes CASGGALVTGELFF.

V gene TRBV7-9 combines with J gene TRBJ1-2; 7 positions match TRBD1. Germline lookup yields CDR1 SEHNR and CDR2 FQNEAQ (reference sequence). The CDR3 consists of 15 residues. Trimming cost V 0 bases and J 6 bases; bases outside gene matches: 7. CDR3 sequence (DNA): TGTGCCAGCAGCTTAGCGCGACAGGGAAAAGATGGCTACACCTTC. This gives the protein CASSLARQGKDGYTF.

The chain has TRBV6-1 and TRBJ2-7; D not resolved. There are 13 residues in the CDR3. In germline, CDR1 is MNHNS, CDR2 SASEGT. V was trimmed by 6 bases and J by 0 bases, leaving 9 bases between them. This chain's CDR3 is CASSDTYSYEQYF. The CDR3 DNA is TGTGCCAGCAGCGACACGTACTCCTACGAGCAGTACTTC.

The chain has TRBV28 and TRBJ1-6; 7 nucleotides agree with TRBD1. V shed 5 bases, J shed 1 base, and the junction held 8 bases outside the gene matches. Germline V lookup: CDR1 MDHEN, CDR2 SYDVKM. The CDR3 contains 17 residues. The CDR3 nucleotides are TGTGCCAGCAGTGCCCCAGGGGGTCCGTCCTATAATTCACCCCTCCACTTT. It translates to CASSAPGGPSYNSPLHF. Complete variable domain (other parts from reference TRBV28 and TRBJ1-6): DVKVTQSSRYLVKRTGEKVFLECVQDMDHENMFWYRQDPGLGLRLIYFSYDVKMKEKGDIPEGYSVSREKKERFSLILESASTNQTSMYLCASSAPGGPSYNSPLHFGNGTRLTVT.

This chain uses TRBV28 with TRBJ2-3, with 11 nucleotides matching TRBD2. CDR3 length: 16 amino acids. With 2 bases clipped from V and 1 base from J, the junction kept 2 bases outside the gene matches. The germline V gene encodes CDR1 MDHEN and CDR2 SYDVKM. CDR3 region: CASSLMGLAGTDTQYF. CDR3 DNA sequence: TGTGCCAGCAGTTTAATGGGACTAGCGGGCACAGATACGCAGTATTTT.

The V call is TRBV6-5, the J call TRBJ1-2; 9 bases match TRBD1. The CDR3 contains 14 residues. V shed 0 bases and J 6 bases; nucleotides not matched to a gene: 2. Germline CDR1 MNHEY, CDR2 SVGAGI. CDR3 coding DNA: TGTGCCAGCAGTTACTCGACAGGGGGTAATGGCTACACCTTC. Its translation: CASSYSTGGNGYTF.

As regards this clone: Other DNA sequences in this sample translate to the same CDR3. V gene TRBV14 combines with J gene TRBJ1-1, with D perhaps matching TRBD1 (5 bases). V lost 0 bases and J lost 0, with 11 bases in between. The CDR3 has 16 amino acids. Germline V gives CDR1 SGHDN, CDR2 FVKESK. CDR3 region: CASSQDLGRVNTEAFF. The CDR3 DNA reads as TGTGCCAGCAGCCAAGATCTCGGCAGGGTGAACACTGAAGCTTTCTTT.

Concerning this clone: At the DNA level, this CDR3 is encoded by other sequences in the same sample as well. The CDR3 here is CSVRLQENTGELFF. CDR3 bases: TGCAGCGTGCGCCTCCAGGAGAACACCGGGGAGCTGTTTTTT. The V call is TRBV29-1, the J call TRBJ2-2; D unresolved. Germline loops: CDR1 SQVTM, CDR2 ANQGSEA. The germline V and J ends were trimmed by 6 bases and 1 base, with 12 bases remaining between them. The CDR3 runs 14 residues.

This clone was recorded once. This chain connects TRBV28 to TRBJ1-2; the match to TRBD1 covers 9 bases. Germline-derived CDR1 and CDR2 are MDHEN and SYDVKM. CDR3 size: 16 residues. J lost 4 bases, V lost 2 bases, and 8 bases had no gene match. As DNA, the CDR3 is TGTGCCAGCAGTTTAACCGGGACAGGGCATGTCTATGGCTACACCTTC. Translation: CASSLTGTGHVYGYTF.

The chain employs TRBV5-1 and TRBJ1-1; D is undetermined. The CDR3 contains 13 residues. The germline gives CDR1 SGHRS, CDR2 YFSETQ. Trimming cost V 1 base and J 0 bases, with 4 bases left between them. CDR3 sequence: CASSLSVNTEAFF. In DNA form, the CDR3 reads TGCGCCAGCAGCTTGTCCGTGAACACTGAAGCTTTCTTT.

V and J are TRBV6-5 and TRBJ2-5, with TRBD1 matching 7 bases. Germline V CDR1 and CDR2: MNHEY, SVGAGI. Trimming took 8 bases from V and 0 from J; bases not matched to a gene: 3. CDR3 length: 13 residues. The CDR3 loop is CASGTGDQETQYF. The CDR3 bases are TGTGCCAGCGGAACAGGGGACCAAGAGACCCAGTACTTC.

The CDR3 DNA reads TGTGCCAGCAGCGTAACGGGGGACACCGGGGAGCTGTTTTTT. Protein product: CASSVTGDTGELFF. The rearrangement joins TRBV9 to TRBJ2-2; D is possibly TRBD2 (6 bases). Germline CDR1 reads SGDLS; CDR2 reads YYNGEE. The germline V and J ends were trimmed by 1 base and 3 bases, with 7 bases remaining between them. The length of the CDR3 is 14 residues. Complete variable domain (other parts from reference TRBV9 and TRBJ2-2): DSGVTQTPKHLITATGQRVTLRCSPRSGDLSVYWYQQSLDQGLQFLIQYYNGEERAKGNILERFSAQQFPDLHSELNLSSLELGDSALYFCASSVTGDTGELFFGEGSRLTVL.

A remark on this clone: The sample holds other DNA sequences that translate to the same CDR3. V is TRBV5-6 and J is TRBJ1-1, with 11 bases lining up with TRBD1. Germline loops: CDR1 SGHDT, CDR2 YYEEEE. The CDR3 contains 16 residues. The trim removed 2 bases at V and 5 bases at J, leaving 8 bases unmatched. The CDR3 loop is CASSFPTGQGGTEAFF. CDR3 nucleotide sequence: TGTGCCAGCAGCTTTCCCACGGGACAGGGGGGGACTGAAGCTTTCTTT.

V usage is TRBV19 and J usage is TRBJ2-1, with D uncertain. Germline assignment: CDR1 LNHDA and CDR2 SQIVND (reference sequence). CDR3 length equals 13 residues. V was shortened by 5 bases and J by 3 bases, with 8 bases between the two germline ends. CDR3 protein: CASSATIYNEQFF. CDR3 coding DNA: TGTGCCAGTAGTGCTACTATCTACAATGAGCAGTTCTTC.